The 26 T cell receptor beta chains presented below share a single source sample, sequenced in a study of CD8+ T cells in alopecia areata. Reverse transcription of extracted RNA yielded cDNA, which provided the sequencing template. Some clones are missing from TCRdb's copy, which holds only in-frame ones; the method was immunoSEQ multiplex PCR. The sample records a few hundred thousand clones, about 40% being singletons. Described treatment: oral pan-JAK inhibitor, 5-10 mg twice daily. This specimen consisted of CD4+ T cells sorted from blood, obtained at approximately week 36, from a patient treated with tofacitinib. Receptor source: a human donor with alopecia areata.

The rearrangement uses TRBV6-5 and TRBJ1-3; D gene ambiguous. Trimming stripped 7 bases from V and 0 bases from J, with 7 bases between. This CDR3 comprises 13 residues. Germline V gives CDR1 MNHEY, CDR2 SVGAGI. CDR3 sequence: CASTGSSGNTIYF. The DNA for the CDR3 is TGTGCCAGCACCGGGAGCTCTGGAAACACCATATATTTT.

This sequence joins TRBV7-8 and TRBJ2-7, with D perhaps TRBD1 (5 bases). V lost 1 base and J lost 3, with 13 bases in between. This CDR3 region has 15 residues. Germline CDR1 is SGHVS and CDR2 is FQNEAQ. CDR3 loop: CASSLEGASYYEQYF. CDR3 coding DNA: TGTGCCAGCAGCTTAGAAGGGGCATCCTACTACGAGCAGTACTTC.

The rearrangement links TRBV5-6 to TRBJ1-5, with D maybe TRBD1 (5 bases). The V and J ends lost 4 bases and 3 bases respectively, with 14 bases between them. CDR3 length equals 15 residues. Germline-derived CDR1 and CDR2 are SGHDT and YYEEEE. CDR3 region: CASSLAGPANQPQHF. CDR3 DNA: TGTGCCAGCAGCCTTGCGGGACCGGCCAATCAGCCCCAGCATTTT.

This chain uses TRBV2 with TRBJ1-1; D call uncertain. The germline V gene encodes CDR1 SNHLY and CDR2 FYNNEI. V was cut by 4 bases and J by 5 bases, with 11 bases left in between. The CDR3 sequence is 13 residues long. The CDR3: CASSVSLGTEAFF. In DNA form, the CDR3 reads TGTGCCAGCAGTGTATCGTTGGGGACTGAAGCTTTCTTT. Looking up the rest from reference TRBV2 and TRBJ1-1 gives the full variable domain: EPEVTQTPSHQVTQMGQEVILRCVPISNHLYFYWYRQILGQKVEFLVSFYNNEISEKSEIFDDQFSVERPDGSNFTLKIRSTKLEDSAMYFCASSVSLGTEAFFGQGTRLTVV.

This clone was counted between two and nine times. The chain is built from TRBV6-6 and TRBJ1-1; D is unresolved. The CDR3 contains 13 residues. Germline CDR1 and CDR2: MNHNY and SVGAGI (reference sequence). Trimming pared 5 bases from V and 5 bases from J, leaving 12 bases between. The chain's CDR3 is CASSRPGGTEAFF. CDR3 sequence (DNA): TGTGCCAGCAGTCGACCCGGAGGGACTGAAGCTTTCTTT.

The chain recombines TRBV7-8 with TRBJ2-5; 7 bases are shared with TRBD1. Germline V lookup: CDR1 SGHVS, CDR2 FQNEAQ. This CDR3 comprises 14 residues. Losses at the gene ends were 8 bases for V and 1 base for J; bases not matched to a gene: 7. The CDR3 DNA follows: TGTGCCAGCCTACCCGGGACAGTCCAAGAGACCCAGTACTTC. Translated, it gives CASLPGTVQETQYF.

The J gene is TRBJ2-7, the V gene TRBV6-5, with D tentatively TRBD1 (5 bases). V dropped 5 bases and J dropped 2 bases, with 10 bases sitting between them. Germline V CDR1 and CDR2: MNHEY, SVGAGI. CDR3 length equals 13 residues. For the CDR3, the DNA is TGTGCCAGCAGTGAACCAGGGACCTACGAGCAGTACTTC. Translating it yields CASSEPGTYEQYF.

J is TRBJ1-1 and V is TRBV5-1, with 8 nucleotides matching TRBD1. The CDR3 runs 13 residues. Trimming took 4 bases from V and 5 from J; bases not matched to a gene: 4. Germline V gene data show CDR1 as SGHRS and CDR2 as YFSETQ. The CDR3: CASSGTGGTEAFF. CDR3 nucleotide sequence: TGCGCCAGCAGCGGGACAGGTGGTACTGAAGCTTTCTTT. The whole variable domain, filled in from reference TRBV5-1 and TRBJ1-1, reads KAGVTQTPRYLIKTRGQQVTLSCSPISGHRSVSWYQQTPGQGLQFLFEYFSETQRNKGNFPGRFSGRQFSNSRSEMNVSTLELGDSALYLCASSGTGGTEAFFGQGTRLTVV.

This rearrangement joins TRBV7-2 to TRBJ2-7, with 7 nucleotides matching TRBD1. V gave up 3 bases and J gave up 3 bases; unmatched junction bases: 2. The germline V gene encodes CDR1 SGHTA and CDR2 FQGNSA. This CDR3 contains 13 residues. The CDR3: CASSLDRNYEQYF. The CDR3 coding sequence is TGTGCCAGCAGCTTGGACAGGAACTACGAGCAGTACTTC.

CDR3 in DNA: TGCAGCGTGGCGACAGGAGTCGGAGGCTACACCTTC. Protein product: CSVATGVGGYTF. This chain connects TRBV29-1 to TRBJ1-2, with D maybe TRBD1 (6 bases). There are 12 residues in the CDR3. V gave up 6 bases and J gave up 8 bases, with 16 bases separating them. CDR1 is SQVTM and CDR2 is ANQGSEA in the germline V gene.

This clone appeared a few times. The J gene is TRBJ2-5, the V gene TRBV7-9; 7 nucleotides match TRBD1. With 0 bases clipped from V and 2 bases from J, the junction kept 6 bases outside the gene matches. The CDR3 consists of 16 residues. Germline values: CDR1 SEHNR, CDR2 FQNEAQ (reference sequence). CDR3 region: CASSLARLTGQETQYF. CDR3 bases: TGTGCCAGCAGCTTAGCTCGGTTGACAGGGCAAGAGACCCAGTACTTC.

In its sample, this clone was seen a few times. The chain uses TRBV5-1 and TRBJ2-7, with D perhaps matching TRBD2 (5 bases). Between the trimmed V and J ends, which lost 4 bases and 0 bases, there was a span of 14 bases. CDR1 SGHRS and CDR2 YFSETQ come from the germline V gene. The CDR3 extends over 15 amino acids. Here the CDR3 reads CASSPGGGGSYEQYF. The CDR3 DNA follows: TGCGCCAGCAGCCCCGGAGGAGGCGGCTCCTACGAGCAGTACTTC.

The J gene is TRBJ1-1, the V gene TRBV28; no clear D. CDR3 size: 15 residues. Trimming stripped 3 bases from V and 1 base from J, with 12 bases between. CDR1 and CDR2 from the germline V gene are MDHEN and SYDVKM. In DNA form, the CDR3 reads TGTGCCAGCAGTTTCATGGGGTCTGGGAACACTGAAGCTTTCTTT. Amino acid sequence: CASSFMGSGNTEAFF.

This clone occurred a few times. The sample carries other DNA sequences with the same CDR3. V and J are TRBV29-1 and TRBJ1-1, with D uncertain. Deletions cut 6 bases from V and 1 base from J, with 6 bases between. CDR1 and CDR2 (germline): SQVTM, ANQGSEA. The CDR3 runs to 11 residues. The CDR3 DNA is TGCAGCGTGGCAAGGAACACTGAAGCTTTCTTT. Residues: CSVARNTEAFF.

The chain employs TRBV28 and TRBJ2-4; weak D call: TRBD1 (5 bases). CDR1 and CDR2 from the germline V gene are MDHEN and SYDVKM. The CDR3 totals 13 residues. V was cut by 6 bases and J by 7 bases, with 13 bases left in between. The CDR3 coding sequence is TGTGCCAGCAGCTCCCAGGGATGGAACATTCAGTACTTC. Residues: CASSSQGWNIQYF.

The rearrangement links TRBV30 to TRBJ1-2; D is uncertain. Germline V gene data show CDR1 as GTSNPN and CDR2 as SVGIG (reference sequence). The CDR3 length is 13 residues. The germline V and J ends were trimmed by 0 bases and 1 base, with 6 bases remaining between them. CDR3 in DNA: TGTGCCTGGAGTGTGAGCAGTAACTATGGCTACACCTTC. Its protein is CAWSVSSNYGYTF.

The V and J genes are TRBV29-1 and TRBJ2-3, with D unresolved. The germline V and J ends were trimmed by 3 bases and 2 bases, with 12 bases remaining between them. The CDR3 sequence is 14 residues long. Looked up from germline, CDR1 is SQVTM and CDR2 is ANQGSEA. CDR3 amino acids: CSVDTVSNTDTQYF. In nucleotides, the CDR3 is TGCAGCGTTGACACCGTTTCTAACACAGATACGCAGTATTTT.

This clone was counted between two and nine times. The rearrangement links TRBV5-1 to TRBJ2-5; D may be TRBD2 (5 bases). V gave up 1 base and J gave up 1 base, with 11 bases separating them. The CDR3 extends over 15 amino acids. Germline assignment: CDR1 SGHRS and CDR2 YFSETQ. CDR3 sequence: CASSLLAGVQETQYF. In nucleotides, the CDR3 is TGCGCCAGCAGCTTGCTTGCGGGCGTCCAAGAGACCCAGTACTTC.

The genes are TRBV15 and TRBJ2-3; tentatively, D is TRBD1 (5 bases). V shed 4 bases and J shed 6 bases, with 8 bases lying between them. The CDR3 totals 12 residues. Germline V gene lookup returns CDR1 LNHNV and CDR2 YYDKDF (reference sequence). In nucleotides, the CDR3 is TGTGCCACCAGCATCAGGGCCGATACGCAGTATTTT. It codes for CATSIRADTQYF.

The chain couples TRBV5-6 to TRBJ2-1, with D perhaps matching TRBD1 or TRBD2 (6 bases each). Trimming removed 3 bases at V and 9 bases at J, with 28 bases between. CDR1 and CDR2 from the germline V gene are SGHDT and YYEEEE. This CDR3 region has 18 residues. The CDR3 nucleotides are TGTGCCAGCAGCTCCCTAAGGGGGGTGCTCCCTCCCCTATTTGAGCAGTTCTTC. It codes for CASSSLRGVLPPLFEQFF.

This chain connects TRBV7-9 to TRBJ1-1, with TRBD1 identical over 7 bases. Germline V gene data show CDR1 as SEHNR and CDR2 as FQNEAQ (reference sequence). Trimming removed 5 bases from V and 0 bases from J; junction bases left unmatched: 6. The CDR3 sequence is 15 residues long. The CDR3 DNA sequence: TGTGCCAGCAGCACCGAGGGGGCGGTGAACACTGAAGCTTTCTTT. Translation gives CASSTEGAVNTEAFF.

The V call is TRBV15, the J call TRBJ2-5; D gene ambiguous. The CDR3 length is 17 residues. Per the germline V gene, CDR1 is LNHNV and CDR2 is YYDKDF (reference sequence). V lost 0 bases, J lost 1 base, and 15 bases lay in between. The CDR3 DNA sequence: TGTGCCACCAGCAGAGACTCCCCCACGAGTACCCAAGAGACCCAGTACTTC. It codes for CATSRDSPTSTQETQYF. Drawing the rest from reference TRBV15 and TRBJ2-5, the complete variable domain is DAMVIQNPRYQVTQFGKPVTLSCSQTLNHNVMYWYQQKSSQAPKLLFHYYDKDFNNEADTPDNFQSRRPNTSFCFLDIRSPGLGDTAMYLCATSRDSPTSTQETQYFGPGTRLLVL.

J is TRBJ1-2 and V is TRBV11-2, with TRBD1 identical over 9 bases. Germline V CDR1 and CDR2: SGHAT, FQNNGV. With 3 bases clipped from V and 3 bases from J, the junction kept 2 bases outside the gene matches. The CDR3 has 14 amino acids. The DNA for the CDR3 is TGTGCCAGCAGCTTCGGACAGGGGTACTATGGCTACACCTTC. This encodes CASSFGQGYYGYTF. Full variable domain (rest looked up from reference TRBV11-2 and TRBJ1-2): EAGVAQSPRYKIIEKRQSVAFWCNPISGHATLYWYQQILGQGPKLLIQFQNNGVVDDSQLPKDRFSAERLKGVDSTLKIQPAKLEDSAVYLCASSFGQGYYGYTFGSGTRLTVV.

Here the CDR3 DNA reads TGTGTCCGTCGGGGGAGAGAGCAGTACTTC. Its translation: CVRRGREQYF. The chain links TRBV27 to TRBJ2-7, with D possibly matching TRBD2 (6 bases). Looked up from germline, CDR1 is MNHEY and CDR2 is SMNVEV (reference sequence). CDR3 length: 10 residues.

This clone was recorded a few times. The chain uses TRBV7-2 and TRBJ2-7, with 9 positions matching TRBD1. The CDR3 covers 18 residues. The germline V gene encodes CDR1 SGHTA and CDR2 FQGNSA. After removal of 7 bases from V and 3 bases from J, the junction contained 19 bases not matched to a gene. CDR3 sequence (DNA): TGTGCCAGCACCCCGGGATTTCTGGGGGGACAGGGCTACTACGAGCAGTACTTC. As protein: CASTPGFLGGQGYYEQYF.

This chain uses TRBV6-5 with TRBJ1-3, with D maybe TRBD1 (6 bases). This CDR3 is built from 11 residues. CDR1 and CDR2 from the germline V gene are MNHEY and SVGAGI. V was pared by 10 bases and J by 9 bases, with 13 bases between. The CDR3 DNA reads TGTGCCACTTCCGCGGGGGCCACCATATATTTT. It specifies CATSAGATIYF.